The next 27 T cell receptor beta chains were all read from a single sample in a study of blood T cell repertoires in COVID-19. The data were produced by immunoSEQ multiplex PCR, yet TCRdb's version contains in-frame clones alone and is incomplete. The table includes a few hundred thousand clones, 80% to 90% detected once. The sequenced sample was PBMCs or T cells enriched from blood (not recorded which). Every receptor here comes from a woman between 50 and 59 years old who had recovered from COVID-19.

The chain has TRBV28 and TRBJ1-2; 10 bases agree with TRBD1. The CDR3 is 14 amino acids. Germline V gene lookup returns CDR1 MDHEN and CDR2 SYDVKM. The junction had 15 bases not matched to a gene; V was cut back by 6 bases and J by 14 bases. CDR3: CASRFGTGVSGDTF. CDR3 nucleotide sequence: TGTGCCAGCAGGTTCGGGACAGGGGTGTCCGGAGATACCTTC.

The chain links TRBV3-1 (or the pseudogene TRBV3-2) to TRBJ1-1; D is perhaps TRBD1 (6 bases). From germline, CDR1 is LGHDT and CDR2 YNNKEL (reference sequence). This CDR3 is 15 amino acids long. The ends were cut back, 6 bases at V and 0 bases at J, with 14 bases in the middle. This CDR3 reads CASRGRQVMNTEAFF. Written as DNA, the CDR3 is TGTGCCAGCAGGGGTAGACAGGTTATGAACACTGAAGCTTTCTTT.

CDR3 coding DNA: TGCGCCAGCAGCGAGGGACTAGCCGGGATCACAGATACGCAGTATTTT. Encoded protein: CASSEGLAGITDTQYF. The gene calls are TRBV5-1 and TRBJ2-3, with 9 bases matching TRBD2. Trimming at V came to 4 bases and at J to 2 bases, leaving 8 bases not matched to a gene. The V gene's germline CDR1 is SGHRS and CDR2 YFSETQ. This CDR3 is built from 16 residues.

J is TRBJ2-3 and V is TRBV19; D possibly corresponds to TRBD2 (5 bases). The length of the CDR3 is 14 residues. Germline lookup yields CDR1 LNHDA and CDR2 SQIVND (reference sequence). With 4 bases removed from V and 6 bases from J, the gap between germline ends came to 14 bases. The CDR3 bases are TGTGCCAGTAGTACAACTAGGTCGGAGGATACGCAGTATTTT. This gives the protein CASSTTRSEDTQYF. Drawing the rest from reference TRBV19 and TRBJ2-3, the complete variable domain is DGGITQSPKYLFRKEGQNVTLSCEQNLNHDAMYWYRQDPGQGLRLIYYSQIVNDFQKGDIAEGYSVSREKKESFPLTVTSAQKNPTAFYLCASSTTRSEDTQYFGPGTRLTVL.

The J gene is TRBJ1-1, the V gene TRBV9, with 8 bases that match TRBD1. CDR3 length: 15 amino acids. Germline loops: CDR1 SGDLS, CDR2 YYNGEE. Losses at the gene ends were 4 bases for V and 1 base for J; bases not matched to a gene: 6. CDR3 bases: TGTGCCAGCAGCCCCAGACAGGGGACGAACACTGAAGCTTTCTTT. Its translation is CASSPRQGTNTEAFF.

Here the CDR3 reads CASSERGYGYTF. The DNA of the CDR3 is TGTGCCAGCAGTGAACGGGGGTATGGCTACACCTTC. This rearrangement joins TRBV6-1 to TRBJ1-2; perhaps TRBD1 as D (5 bases). The V gene lost 2 bases and the J gene lost 5 bases, with 6 bases spanning the gap. Germline values: CDR1 MNHNS, CDR2 SASEGT. The CDR3 runs to 12 residues.

The CDR3 nucleotides read TGTGCCAGCAGTTCAAGTGAATACTTTGGGCAGTTCTTC. Translated: CASSSSEYFGQFF. This chain links TRBV28 with TRBJ2-1, with D uncertain. The CDR3 contains 13 residues. Germline-derived CDR1 and CDR2 are MDHEN and SYDVKM. The germline V and J ends were trimmed by 4 bases and 12 bases, with 16 bases remaining between them.

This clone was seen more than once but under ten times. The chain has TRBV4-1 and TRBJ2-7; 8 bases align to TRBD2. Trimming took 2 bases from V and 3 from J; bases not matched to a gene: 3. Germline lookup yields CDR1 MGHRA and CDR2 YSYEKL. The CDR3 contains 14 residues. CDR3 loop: CASSQPGTSYEQYF. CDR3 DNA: TGCGCCAGCAGCCAACCCGGGACTAGCTACGAGCAGTACTTC.

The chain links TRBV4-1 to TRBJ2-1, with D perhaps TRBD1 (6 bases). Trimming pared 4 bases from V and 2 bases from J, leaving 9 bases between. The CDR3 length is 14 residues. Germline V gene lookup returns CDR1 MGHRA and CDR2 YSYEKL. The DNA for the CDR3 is TGCGCCAGCAGCCCAACAGGGCCCTACAATGAGCAGTTCTTC. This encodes CASSPTGPYNEQFF.

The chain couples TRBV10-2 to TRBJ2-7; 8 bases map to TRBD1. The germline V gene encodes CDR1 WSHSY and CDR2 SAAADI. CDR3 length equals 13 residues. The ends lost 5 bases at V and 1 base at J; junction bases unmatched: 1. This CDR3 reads CASSWDRSYEQYF. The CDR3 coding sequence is TGCGCCAGCAGTTGGGACAGGTCCTACGAGCAGTACTTC.

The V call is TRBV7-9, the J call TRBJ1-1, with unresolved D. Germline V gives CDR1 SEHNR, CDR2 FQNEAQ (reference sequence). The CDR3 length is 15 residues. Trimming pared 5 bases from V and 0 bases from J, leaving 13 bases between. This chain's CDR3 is CASSPVGGMNTEAFF. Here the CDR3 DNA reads TGTGCCAGCAGCCCCGTTGGAGGGATGAACACTGAAGCTTTCTTT.

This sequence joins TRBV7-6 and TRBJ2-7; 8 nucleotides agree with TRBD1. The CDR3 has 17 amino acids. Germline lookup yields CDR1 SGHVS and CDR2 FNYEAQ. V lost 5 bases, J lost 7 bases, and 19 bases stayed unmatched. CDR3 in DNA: TGTGCCAGCAGCCTAGGGGCCAGGGGGCGGACGGGATCTGAGCAGTACTTC. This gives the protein CASSLGARGRTGSEQYF.

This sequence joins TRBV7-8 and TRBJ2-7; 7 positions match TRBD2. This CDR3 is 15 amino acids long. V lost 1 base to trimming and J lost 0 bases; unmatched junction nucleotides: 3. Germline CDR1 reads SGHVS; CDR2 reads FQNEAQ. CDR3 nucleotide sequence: TGTGCCAGCAGCTTAGTCCTAGCGGTCTCCTACGAGCAGTACTTC. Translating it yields CASSLVLAVSYEQYF.

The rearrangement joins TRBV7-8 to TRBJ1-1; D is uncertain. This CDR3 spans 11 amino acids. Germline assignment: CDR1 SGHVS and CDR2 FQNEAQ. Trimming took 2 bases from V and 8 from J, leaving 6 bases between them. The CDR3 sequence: CASSLRSEAFF. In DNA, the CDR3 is TGTGCCAGCAGCTTACGGTCAGAAGCTTTCTTT.

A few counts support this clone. The CDR3, as DNA: TGTGCCAGCAGCTCGTGGGGGGGTTTAGATTCACCCCTCCACTTT. This gives the protein CASSSWGGLDSPLHF. V gene TRBV5-4 combines with J gene TRBJ1-6; D is possibly TRBD1 (5 bases). There are 15 residues in the CDR3. V was clipped by 3 bases and J by 8 bases, with 15 bases between them. Germline values: CDR1 SGHNT, CDR2 YYREEE (reference sequence). Full variable domain (missing parts from reference TRBV5-4 and TRBJ1-6): ETGVTQSPTHLIKTRGQQVTLRCSSQSGHNTVSWYQQALGQGPQFIFQYYREEENGRGNFPPRFSGLQFPNYSSELNVNALELDDSALYLCASSSWGGLDSPLHFGNGTRLTVT.

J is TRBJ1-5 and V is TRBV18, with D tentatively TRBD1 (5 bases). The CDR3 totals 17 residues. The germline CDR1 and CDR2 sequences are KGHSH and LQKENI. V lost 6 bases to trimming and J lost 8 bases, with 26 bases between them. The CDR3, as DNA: TGTGCCAGCTCCTCTACTCATCTAGGGGCGCATAGTAAGCCCCAGCATTTT. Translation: CASSSTHLGAHSKPQHF.

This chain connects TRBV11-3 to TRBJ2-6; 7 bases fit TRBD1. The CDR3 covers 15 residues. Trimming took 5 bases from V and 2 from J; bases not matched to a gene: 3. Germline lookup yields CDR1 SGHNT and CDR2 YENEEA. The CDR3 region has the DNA TGTGCCAGCAGCGATAGGGGGCCTGGGGCCAACGTCCTGACTTTC. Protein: CASSDRGPGANVLTF.

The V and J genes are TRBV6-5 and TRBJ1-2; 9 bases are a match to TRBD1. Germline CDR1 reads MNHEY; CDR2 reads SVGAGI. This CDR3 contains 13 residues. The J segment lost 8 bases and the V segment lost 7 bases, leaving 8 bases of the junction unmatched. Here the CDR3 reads CASIRRTGEGYTF. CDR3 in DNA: TGTGCCAGCATACGCCGGACAGGGGAGGGCTACACCTTC.

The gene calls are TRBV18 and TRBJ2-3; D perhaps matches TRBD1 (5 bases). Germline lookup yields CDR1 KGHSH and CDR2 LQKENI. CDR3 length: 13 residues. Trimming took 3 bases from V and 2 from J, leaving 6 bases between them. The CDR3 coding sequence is TGTGCCAGCTCACCGACAGCCACAGATACGCAGTATTTT. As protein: CASSPTATDTQYF.

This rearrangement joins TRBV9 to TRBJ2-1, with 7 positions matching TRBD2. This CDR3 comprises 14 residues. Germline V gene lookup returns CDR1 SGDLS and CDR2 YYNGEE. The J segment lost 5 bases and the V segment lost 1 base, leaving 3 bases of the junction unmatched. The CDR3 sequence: CASSVLAANNEQFF. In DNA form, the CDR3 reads TGTGCCAGCAGCGTACTAGCGGCAAACAATGAGCAGTTCTTC.

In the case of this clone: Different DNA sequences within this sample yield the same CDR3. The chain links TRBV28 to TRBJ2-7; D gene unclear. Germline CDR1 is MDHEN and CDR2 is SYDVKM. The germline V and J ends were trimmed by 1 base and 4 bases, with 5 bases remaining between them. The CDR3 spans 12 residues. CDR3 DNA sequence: TGTGCCAGCAGTTTATCCAGGTACGAGCAGTACTTC. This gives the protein CASSLSRYEQYF.

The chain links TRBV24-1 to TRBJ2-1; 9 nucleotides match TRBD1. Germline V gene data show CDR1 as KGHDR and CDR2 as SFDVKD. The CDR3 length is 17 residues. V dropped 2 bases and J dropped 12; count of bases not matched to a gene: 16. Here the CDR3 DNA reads TGTGCCACCAGTGATTCGCCCGGGACAGGGTACCGCCAGGGGCAGTTCTTC. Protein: CATSDSPGTGYRQGQFF.

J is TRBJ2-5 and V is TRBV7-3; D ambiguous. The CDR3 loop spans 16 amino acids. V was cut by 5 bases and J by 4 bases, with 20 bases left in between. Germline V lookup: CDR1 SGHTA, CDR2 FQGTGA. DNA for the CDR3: TGTGCCAGCAGCCCGACCGGAACCGCGGCCGGAGAGACCCAGTACTTC. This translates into CASSPTGTAAGETQYF.

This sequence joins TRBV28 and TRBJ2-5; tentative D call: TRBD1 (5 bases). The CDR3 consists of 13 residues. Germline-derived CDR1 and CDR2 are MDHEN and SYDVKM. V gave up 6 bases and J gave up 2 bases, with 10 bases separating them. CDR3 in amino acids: CASSRQIQETQYF. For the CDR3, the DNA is TGTGCCAGCAGCCGACAGATACAAGAGACCCAGTACTTC.

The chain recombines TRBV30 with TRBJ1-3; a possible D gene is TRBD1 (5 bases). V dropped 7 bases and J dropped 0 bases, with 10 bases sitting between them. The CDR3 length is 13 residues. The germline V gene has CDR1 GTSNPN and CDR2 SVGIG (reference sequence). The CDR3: CASNRYSGNTIYF. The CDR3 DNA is TGTGCCTCGAACAGGTACTCTGGAAACACCATATATTTT.

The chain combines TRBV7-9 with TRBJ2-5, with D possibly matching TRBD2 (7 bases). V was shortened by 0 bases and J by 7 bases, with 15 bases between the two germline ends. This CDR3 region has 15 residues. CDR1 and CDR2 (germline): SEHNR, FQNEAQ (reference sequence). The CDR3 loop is CASSLAGGRTGTQYF. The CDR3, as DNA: TGTGCCAGCAGCTTAGCCGGGGGGCGAACAGGGACCCAGTACTTC.

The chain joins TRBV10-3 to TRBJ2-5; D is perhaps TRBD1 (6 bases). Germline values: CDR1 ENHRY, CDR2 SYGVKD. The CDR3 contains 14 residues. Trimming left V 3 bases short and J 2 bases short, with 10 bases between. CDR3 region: CAISEGTLQETQYF. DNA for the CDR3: TGTGCCATCAGTGAAGGGACATTACAAGAGACCCAGTACTTC.